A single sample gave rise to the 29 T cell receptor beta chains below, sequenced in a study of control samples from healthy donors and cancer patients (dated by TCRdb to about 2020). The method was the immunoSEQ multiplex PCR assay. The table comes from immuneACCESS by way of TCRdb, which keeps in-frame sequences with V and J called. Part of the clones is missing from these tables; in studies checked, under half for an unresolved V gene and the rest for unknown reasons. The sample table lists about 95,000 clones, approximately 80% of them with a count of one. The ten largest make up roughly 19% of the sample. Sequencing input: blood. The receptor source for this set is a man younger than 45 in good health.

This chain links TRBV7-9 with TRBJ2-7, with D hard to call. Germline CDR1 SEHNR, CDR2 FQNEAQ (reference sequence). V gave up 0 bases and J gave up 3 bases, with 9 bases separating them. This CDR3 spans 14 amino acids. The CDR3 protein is CASSLARTSYEQYF. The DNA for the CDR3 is TGTGCCAGCAGCTTAGCTAGGACCAGCTACGAGCAGTACTTC. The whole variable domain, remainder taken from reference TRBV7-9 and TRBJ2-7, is DTGVSQNPRHKITKRGQNVTFRCDPISEHNRLYWYRQTLGQGPEFLTYFQNEAQLEKSRLLSDRFSAERPKGSFSTLEIQRTEQGDSAMYLCASSLARTSYEQYFGPGTRLTVT.

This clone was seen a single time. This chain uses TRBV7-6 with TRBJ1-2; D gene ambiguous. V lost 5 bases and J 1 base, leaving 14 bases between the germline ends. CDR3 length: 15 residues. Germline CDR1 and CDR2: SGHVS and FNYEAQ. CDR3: CASSQQPTDNYGYTF. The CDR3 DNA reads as TGTGCCAGCAGCCAACAACCGACCGATAACTATGGCTACACCTTC.

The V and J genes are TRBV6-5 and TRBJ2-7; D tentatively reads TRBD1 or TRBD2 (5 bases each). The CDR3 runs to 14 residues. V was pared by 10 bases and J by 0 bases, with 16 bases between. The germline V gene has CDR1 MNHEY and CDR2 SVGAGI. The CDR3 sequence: CAIIRDGSSYEQYF. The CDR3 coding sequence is TGTGCCATCATCCGGGACGGAAGCTCCTACGAGCAGTACTTC.

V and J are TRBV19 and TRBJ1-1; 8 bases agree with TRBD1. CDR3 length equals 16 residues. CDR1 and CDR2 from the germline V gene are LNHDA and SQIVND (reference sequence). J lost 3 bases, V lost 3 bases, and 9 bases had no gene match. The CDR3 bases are TGTGCCAGTAGTATTCGATCCGGGACAGGCGACACTGAAGCTTTCTTT. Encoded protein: CASSIRSGTGDTEAFF.

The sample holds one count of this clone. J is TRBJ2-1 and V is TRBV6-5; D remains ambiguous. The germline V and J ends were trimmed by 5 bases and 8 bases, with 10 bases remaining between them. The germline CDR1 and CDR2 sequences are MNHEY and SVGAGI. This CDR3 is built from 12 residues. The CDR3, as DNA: TGTGCCAGCAGTCTTTTGTCCCATGAGCAGTTCTTC. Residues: CASSLLSHEQFF.

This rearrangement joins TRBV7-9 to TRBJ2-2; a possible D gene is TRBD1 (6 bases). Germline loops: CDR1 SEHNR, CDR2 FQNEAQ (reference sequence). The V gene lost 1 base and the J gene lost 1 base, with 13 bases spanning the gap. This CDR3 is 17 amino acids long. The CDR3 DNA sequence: TGTGCCAGCAGCTTAGAGACCGGGACATTGAACACCGGGGAGCTGTTTTTT. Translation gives CASSLETGTLNTGELFF. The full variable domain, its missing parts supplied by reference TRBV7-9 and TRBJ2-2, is DTGVSQNPRHKITKRGQNVTFRCDPISEHNRLYWYRQTLGQGPEFLTYFQNEAQLEKSRLLSDRFSAERPKGSFSTLEIQRTEQGDSAMYLCASSLETGTLNTGELFFGEGSRLTVL.

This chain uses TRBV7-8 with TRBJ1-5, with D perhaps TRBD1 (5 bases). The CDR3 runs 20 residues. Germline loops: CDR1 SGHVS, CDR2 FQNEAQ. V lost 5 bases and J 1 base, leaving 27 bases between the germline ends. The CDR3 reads CASSAESTGVLLRSNQPQHF. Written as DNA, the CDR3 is TGTGCCAGCAGCGCGGAATCGACGGGGGTCCTGTTAAGAAGCAATCAGCCCCAGCATTTT.

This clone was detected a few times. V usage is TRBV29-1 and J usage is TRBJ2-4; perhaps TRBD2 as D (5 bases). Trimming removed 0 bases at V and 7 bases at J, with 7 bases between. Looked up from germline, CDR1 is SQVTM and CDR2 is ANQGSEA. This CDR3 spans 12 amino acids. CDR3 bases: TGCAGCGTTGAAGAGGGGAGTAACATTCAGTACTTC. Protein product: CSVEEGSNIQYF.

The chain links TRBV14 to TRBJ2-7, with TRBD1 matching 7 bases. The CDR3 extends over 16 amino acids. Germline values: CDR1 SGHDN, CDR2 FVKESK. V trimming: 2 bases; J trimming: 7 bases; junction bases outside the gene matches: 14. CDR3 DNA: TGTGCCAGCAGCCAACGTAAGATGACAGGGACGGGGGAGCAGTACTTC. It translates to CASSQRKMTGTGEQYF.

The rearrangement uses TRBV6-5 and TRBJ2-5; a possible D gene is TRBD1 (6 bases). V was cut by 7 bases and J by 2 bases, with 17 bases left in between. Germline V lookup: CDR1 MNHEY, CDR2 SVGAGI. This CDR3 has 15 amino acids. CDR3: CASTPRQVGQETQYF. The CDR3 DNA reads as TGTGCCAGCACCCCCCGACAGGTTGGACAAGAGACCCAGTACTTC.

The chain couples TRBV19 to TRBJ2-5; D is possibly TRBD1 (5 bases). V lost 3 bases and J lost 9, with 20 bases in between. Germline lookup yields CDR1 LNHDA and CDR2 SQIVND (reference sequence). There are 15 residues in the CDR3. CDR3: CASSIAVQVQVAQYF. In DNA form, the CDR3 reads TGTGCCAGTAGTATCGCGGTACAGGTCCAAGTGGCCCAGTACTTC. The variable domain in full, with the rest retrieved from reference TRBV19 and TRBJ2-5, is DGGITQSPKYLFRKEGQNVTLSCEQNLNHDAMYWYRQDPGQGLRLIYYSQIVNDFQKGDIAEGYSVSREKKESFPLTVTSAQKNPTAFYLCASSIAVQVQVAQYFGPGTRLLVL.

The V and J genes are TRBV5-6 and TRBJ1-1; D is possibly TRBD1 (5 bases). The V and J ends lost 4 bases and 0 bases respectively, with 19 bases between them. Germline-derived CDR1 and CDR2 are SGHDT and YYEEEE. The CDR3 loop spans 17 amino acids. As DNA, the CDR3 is TGTGCCAGCAGCCGGCAGGGAATTAGTTGGATGAACACTGAAGCTTTCTTT. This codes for CASSRQGISWMNTEAFF.

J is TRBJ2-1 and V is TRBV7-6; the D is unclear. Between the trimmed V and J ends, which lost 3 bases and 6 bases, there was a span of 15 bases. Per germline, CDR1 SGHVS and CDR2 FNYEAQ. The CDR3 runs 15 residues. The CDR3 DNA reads TGTGCCAGCAGCTTGTCATCTGGATTCGGCAATGAGCAGTTCTTC. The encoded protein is CASSLSSGFGNEQFF. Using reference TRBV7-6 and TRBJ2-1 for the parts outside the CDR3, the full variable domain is GAGVSQSPRYKVTKRGQDVALRCDPISGHVSLYWYRQALGQGPEFLTYFNYEAQQDKSGLPNDRFSAERPEGSISTLTIQRTEQRDSAMYRCASSLSSGFGNEQFFGPGTRLTVL.

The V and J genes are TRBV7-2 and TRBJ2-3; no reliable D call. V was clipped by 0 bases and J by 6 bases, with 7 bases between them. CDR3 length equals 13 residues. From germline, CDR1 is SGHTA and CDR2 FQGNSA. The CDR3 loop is CASSLAFMDTQYF. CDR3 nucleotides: TGTGCCAGCAGCTTAGCTTTTATGGATACGCAGTATTTT.

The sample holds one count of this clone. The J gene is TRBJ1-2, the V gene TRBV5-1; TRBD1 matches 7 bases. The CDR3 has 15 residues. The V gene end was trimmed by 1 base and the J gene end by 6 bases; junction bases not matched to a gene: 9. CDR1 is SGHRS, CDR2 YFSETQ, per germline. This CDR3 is CASSLNVGGGDGYTF. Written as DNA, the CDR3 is TGCGCCAGCAGCTTGAATGTGGGAGGGGGCGATGGCTACACCTTC.

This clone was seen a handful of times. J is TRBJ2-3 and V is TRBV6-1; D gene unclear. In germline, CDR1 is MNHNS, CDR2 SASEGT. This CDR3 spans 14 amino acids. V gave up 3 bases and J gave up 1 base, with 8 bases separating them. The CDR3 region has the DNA TGTGCCAGCAGTGACGGTGACGGCACAGATACGCAGTATTTT. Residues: CASSDGDGTDTQYF.

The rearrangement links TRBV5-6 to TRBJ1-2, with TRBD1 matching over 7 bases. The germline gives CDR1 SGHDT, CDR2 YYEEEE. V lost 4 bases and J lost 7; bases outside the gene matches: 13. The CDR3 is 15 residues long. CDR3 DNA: TGTGCCAGCAGCGGGACGGGACAGATCGTGAGTGGCTACACCTTC. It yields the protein CASSGTGQIVSGYTF. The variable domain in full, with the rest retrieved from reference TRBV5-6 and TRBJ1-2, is DAGVTQSPTHLIKTRGQQVTLRCSPKSGHDTVSWYQQALGQGPQFIFQYYEEEERQRGNFPDRFSGHQFPNYSSELNVNALLLGDSALYLCASSGTGQIVSGYTFGSGTRLTVV.

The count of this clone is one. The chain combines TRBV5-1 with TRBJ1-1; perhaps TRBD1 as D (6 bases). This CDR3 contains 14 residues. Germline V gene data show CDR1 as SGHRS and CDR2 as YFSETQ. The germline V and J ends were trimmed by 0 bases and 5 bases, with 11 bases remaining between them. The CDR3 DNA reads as TGCGCCAGCAGCTTGGATGGGGGCAGGACTGAAGCTTTCTTT. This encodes CASSLDGGRTEAFF.

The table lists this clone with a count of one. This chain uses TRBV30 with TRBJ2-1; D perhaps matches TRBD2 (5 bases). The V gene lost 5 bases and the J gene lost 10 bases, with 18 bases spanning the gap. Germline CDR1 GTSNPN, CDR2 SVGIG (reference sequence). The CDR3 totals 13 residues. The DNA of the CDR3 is TGTGCCTGGGACCGGGCCTCGTCGGGAGAGCAGTTCTTC. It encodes CAWDRASSGEQFF.

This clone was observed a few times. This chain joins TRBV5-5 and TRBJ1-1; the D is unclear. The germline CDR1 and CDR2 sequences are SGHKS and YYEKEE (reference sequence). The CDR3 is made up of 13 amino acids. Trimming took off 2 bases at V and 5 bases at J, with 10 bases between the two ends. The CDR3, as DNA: TGTGCCAGCAGCTTTGTGGGGAGGACTGAAGCTTTCTTT. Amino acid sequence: CASSFVGRTEAFF.

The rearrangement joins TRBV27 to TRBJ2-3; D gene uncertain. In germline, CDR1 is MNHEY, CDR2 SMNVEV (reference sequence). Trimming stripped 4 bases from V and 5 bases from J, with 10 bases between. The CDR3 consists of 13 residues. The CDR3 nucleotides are TGTGCCAGCAGTTCTAACAGAGGAGATACGCAGTATTTT. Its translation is CASSSNRGDTQYF.

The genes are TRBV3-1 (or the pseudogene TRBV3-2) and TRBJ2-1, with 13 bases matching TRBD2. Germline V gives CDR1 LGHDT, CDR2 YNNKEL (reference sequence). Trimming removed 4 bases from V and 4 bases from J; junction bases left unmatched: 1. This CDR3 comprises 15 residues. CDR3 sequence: CASSLGLAGYNEQFF. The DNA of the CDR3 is TGTGCCAGCAGCCTGGGACTAGCGGGGTACAATGAGCAGTTCTTC.

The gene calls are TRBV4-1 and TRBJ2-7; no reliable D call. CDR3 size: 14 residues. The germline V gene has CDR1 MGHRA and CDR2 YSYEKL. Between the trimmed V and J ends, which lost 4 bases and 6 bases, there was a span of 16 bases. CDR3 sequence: CASSPFHSASEQYF. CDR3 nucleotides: TGCGCCAGCAGCCCTTTTCATTCAGCCTCCGAGCAGTACTTC.

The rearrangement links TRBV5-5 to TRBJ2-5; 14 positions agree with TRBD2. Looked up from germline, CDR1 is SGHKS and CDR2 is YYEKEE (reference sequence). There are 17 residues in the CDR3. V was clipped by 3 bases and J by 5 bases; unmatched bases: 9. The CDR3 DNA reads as TGTGCCAGCAGCTCCTCGACTAGCGGGGGGGCGTGGGAGACCCAGTACTTC. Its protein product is CASSSSTSGGAWETQYF.

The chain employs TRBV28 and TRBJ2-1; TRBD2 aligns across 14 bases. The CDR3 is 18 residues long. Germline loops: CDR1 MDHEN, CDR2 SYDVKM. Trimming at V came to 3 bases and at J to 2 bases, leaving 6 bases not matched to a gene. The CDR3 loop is CASSFRLAGGPPYNEQFF. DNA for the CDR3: TGTGCCAGCAGTTTTCGACTAGCGGGGGGGCCCCCCTACAATGAGCAGTTCTTC.

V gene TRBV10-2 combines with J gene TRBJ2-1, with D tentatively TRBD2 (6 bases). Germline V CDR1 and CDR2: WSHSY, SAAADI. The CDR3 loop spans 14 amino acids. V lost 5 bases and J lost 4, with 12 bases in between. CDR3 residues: CASSPGTSYNEQFF. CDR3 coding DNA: TGCGCCAGCAGTCCTGGGACTTCGTACAATGAGCAGTTCTTC.

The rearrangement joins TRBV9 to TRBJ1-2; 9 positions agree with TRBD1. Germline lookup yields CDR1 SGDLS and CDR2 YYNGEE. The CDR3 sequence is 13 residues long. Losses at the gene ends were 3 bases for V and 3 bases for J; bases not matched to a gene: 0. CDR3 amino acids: CASSGDRDYGYTF. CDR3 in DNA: TGTGCCAGCAGCGGGGACAGGGACTATGGCTACACCTTC.

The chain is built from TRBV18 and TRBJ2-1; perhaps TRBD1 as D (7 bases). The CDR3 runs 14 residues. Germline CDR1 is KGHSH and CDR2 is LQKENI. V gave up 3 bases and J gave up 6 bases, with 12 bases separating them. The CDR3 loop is CASSPSQGGNEQFF. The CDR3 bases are TGTGCCAGCTCACCCAGCCAGGGGGGCAATGAGCAGTTCTTC.

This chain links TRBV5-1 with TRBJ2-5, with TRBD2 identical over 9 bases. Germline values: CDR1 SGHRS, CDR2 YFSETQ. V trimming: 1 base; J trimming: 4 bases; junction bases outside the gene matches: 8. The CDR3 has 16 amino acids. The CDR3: CASSLLLAGIGETQYF. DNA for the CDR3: TGCGCCAGCAGCTTGCTACTAGCGGGCATCGGAGAGACCCAGTACTTC.